The rows below give T cell receptor beta chains drawn from one sample of a study of cytomegalovirus exposure and HLA in healthy donors. Some clones are missing from TCRdb's copy, which holds only in-frame ones; the method was immunoSEQ multiplex PCR. Among roughly 200,000 clones listed, under 85% were seen once. The sample was PBMCs. These receptor sequences come from a male donor in good health and CMV-seronegative. The CDR3 runs from the conserved cysteine through the conserved F or W. The D gene is left open where the match is weak. The listing skips clone size in some rows; elsewhere it reads once, few, many or a size class.

v_gene: TRBV7-8
j_gene: TRBJ1-3
abundance: -
d_gene: TRBD1
CDR3nt: TGTGCCACGCGGACAGGGGACCGCTCTGGAAACACCATATATTTT
CDR3aa: CATRTGDRSGNTIYF

v_gene: TRBV5-4
j_gene: TRBJ2-7
abundance: -
d_gene: TRBD2
CDR3nt: TGTGCCAGCAGCTTTGGACTAGCGGGAGGAGGCTACGAGCAGTACTTC
CDR3aa: CASSFGLAGGGYEQYF

v_gene: TRBV10-3
j_gene: TRBJ2-5
abundance: once
d_gene: -
CDR3nt: TGTGCCATCAGTCTCCAGGACCAAGAGACCCAGTACTTC
CDR3aa: CAISLQDQETQYF

v_gene: TRBV2
j_gene: TRBJ1-4
abundance: -
d_gene: TRBD1
CDR3nt: TGTGCCAGCAGTTATACAGGGGCGGGTGAAAAACTGTTTTTT
CDR3aa: CASSYTGAGEKLFF

v_gene: TRBV6-6
j_gene: TRBJ2-7
abundance: once
d_gene: -
CDR3nt: TGTGCCAGCAGGGGAGCCTACGAGCAGTACTTC
CDR3aa: CASRGAYEQYF

v_gene: TRBV4-1
j_gene: TRBJ1-2
abundance: -
d_gene: TRBD1
CDR3nt: TGCGCCAGCAGCCAAGATCCCCTGGGACAGGGGCGGCGGGACACCTTC
CDR3aa: CASSQDPLGQGRRDTF

v_gene: TRBV6-6
j_gene: TRBJ1-1
abundance: -
d_gene: -
CDR3nt: TGTGCCAGCGGGGGGGATTTCAACACTGAAGCTTTCTTT
CDR3aa: CASGGDFNTEAFF

v_gene: TRBV7-9
j_gene: TRBJ1-1
abundance: -
d_gene: TRBD1
CDR3nt: TGTGCCAGCAGCTTAGCGGCAGGGGGAATGAACACTGAAGCTTTCTTT
CDR3aa: CASSLAAGGMNTEAFF

v_gene: TRBV19
j_gene: TRBJ1-1
abundance: -
d_gene: TRBD1
CDR3nt: TGTGCCAGTAGGGGACAGGGGGCCGCTGAAGCTTTCTTT
CDR3aa: CASRGQGAAEAFF

v_gene: TRBV15
j_gene: TRBJ1-6
abundance: -
d_gene: TRBD1
CDR3nt: TGTGCCACCAGCACGACCATTCGGACAGGCTCCTATAATTCACCCCTCCACTTT
CDR3aa: CATSTTIRTGSYNSPLHF

v_gene: TRBV10-3
j_gene: TRBJ2-3
abundance: -
d_gene: -
CDR3nt: TGTGCCATCAGTGAGACTACTAGCACAGATACGCAGTATTTT
CDR3aa: CAISETTSTDTQYF

v_gene: TRBV6-6
j_gene: TRBJ2-1
abundance: few
d_gene: -
CDR3nt: TGTGCCAGCAGACTACCCAACAATGAGCAGTTCTTC
CDR3aa: CASRLPNNEQFF

v_gene: TRBV9
j_gene: TRBJ2-3
abundance: -
d_gene: -
CDR3nt: TGTGCCAGCACCTCCATCGGGACAGATACGCAGTATTTT
CDR3aa: CASTSIGTDTQYF

v_gene: TRBV6-5
j_gene: TRBJ1-1
abundance: -
d_gene: -
CDR3nt: TGTGCCAGCAGCCCAGGGTCCACAAGGTACGCTGAAGCTTTCTTT
CDR3aa: CASSPGSTRYAEAFF

v_gene: TRBV6-1
j_gene: TRBJ2-3
abundance: -
d_gene: TRBD1
CDR3nt: TGTGCCAGCACTCGACAGGGGTCTAGCACAGATACGCAGTATTTT
CDR3aa: CASTRQGSSTDTQYF

v_gene: TRBV6-5
j_gene: TRBJ2-1
abundance: once
d_gene: TRBD2
CDR3nt: TGTGCCAGCAAGAAATTAGCGGGGTCTTACAATGAGCAGTTCTTC
CDR3aa: CASKKLAGSYNEQFF

v_gene: TRBV6-7
j_gene: TRBJ1-5
abundance: -
d_gene: -
CDR3nt: TGTGCCAGTTCACCATCGGGCAATCAGCCCCAGCATTTT
CDR3aa: CASSPSGNQPQHF

v_gene: TRBV28
j_gene: TRBJ1-1
abundance: -
d_gene: -
CDR3nt: TGTGCCAGCAGATTACGCGGAGGACGGGAAGCTTTCTTT
CDR3aa: CASRLRGGREAFF

v_gene: TRBV30
j_gene: TRBJ1-5
abundance: -
d_gene: -
CDR3nt: TGTGCCTGGAGTTCACGGGGCAATCAGCCCCAGCATTTT
CDR3aa: CAWSSRGNQPQHF

v_gene: TRBV4-1
j_gene: TRBJ1-5
abundance: -
d_gene: -
CDR3nt: TGCGCCAGCAGCCCTCGGTATGATACGCAGCCCCAGCATTTT
CDR3aa: CASSPRYDTQPQHF

v_gene: TRBV7-9
j_gene: TRBJ2-7
abundance: -
d_gene: -
CDR3nt: TGTGCCAGCAGCTTAGTGGGGGCGAGGCACGAGCAGTACTTC
CDR3aa: CASSLVGARHEQYF

v_gene: TRBV28
j_gene: TRBJ1-2
abundance: -
d_gene: TRBD1
CDR3nt: TGTGCCAGCAGTTCCCCCACAGGGGGCCACTATGGCTACACCTTC
CDR3aa: CASSSPTGGHYGYTF

v_gene: TRBV29-1
j_gene: TRBJ2-1
abundance: -
d_gene: TRBD2
CDR3nt: TGCAGCGTTGAAAGCGGGAGGGCCCGATCCTACAATGAGCAGTTCTTC
CDR3aa: CSVESGRARSYNEQFF

v_gene: TRBV5-1
j_gene: TRBJ2-1
abundance: -
d_gene: -
CDR3nt: TGCGCCAGCAGCTTGGTTGGGCCAGACAATGAGCAGTTCTTC
CDR3aa: CASSLVGPDNEQFF

v_gene: TRBV6-1
j_gene: TRBJ2-7
abundance: -
d_gene: TRBD1
CDR3nt: TGTGCCAGCAGTAGATCAGGACAGGGGTACGACACGCAGTACTTC
CDR3aa: CASSRSGQGYDTQYF

v_gene: TRBV6-1
j_gene: TRBJ1-1
abundance: -
d_gene: TRBD1
CDR3nt: TGTGCCAGCAGCCGCGCAGGGGGCCGGAGCACTGAAGCTTTCTTT
CDR3aa: CASSRAGGRSTEAFF